This T cell receptor (beta chain) emerged from a study of cytomegalovirus exposure and HLA in healthy donors. In the PCR, 60 Vbeta and 13 Jbeta primers were used. TCRdb's table, derived via immunoSEQ multiplex PCR, lists solely in-frame clones and lacks some. The sample shows roughly 140,000 clones, over 60% of them seen only once. Study outcomes and limitations: In a later analysis, at a false discovery rate of 0.05, about 17,000 TCR beta sequences matched HLA alleles. Researchers counted around 180 TCR beta chains as cytomegalovirus-associated. Available immune exposure information covered CMV serostatus only. Rare TCR sequences dominated, though some public TCRs recurred in many donors.

Germline-derived CDR1 and CDR2 are SQVTM and ANQGSEA. V was shortened by 7 bases and J by 7 bases, with 13 bases between the two germline ends. This CDR3 spans 12 amino acids. Points on this clone: Its cognate antigen is unknown.

Sequencing was done on a sample of PBMCs. V and J are TRBV29-1 and TRBJ1-4; weak D call: TRBD1 (5 bases). The sequence derives from a woman between 25 and 40 years old in good health and CMV-seropositive. The CDR3 region is CSGRATGEKLFF. DNA of the CDR3: TGCAGCGGCAGGGCGACGGGTGAAAAACTGTTTTTT.